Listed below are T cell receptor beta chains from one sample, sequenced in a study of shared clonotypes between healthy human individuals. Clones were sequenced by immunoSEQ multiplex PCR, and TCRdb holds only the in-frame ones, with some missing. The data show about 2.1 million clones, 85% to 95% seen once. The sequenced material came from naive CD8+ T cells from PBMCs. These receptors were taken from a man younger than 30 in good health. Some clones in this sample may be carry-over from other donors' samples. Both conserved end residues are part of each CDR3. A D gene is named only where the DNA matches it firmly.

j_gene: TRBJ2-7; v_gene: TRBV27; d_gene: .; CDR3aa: CASGTRESYEQYF
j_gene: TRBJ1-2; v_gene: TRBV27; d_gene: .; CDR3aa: CASSFRGTLYGYTF
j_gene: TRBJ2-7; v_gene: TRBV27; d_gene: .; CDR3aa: CASSLVPPGAYEQYF
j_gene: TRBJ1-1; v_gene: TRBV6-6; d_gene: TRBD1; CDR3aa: CASSYAGGNTEAFF
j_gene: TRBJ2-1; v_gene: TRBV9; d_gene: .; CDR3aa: CASSGWTGNEQFF
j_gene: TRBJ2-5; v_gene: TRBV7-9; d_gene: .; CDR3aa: CASRVGPETQYF
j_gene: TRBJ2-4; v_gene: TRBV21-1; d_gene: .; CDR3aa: CASSKGAASKNIQYF
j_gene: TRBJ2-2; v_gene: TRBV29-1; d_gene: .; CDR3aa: CSVRTANTGELFF
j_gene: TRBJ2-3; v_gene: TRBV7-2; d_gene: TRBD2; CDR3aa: CASSQEREGPDTQYF
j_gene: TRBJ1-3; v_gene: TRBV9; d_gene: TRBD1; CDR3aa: CASSPRTGFGNTIYF
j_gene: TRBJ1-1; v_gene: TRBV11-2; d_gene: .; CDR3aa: CASSLGPGVVTEAFF
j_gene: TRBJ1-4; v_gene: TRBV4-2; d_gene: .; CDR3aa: CASSQVVSRGSPTVFNEKLFF
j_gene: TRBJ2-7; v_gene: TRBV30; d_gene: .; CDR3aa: CAWSDRASSYEQYF
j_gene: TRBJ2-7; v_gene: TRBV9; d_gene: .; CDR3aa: CASSRGSYQGEQYF
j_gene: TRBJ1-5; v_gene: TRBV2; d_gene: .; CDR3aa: CASRWQTLWPQHF
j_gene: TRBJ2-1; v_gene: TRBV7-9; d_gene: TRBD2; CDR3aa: CASSSPKREHNEQFF
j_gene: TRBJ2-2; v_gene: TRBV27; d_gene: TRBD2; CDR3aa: CASAGTSRGGELFF
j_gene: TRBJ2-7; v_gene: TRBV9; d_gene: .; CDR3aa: CASSPGVTNSYEQYF
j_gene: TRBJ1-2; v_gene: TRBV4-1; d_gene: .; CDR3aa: CASSQESGRGRSPDTF
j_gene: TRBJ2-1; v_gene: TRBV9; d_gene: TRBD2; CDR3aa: CASSVATSGVRSNEQFF
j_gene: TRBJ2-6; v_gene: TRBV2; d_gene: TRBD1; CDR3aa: CASRRADRERANVLTF
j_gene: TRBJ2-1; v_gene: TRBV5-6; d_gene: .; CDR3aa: CASSLDARGIFNEQFF
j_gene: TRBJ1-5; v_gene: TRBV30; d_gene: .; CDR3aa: CAWSVEVEAGNQPQHF
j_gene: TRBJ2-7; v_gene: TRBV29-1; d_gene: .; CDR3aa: CSVGGISYEQYF
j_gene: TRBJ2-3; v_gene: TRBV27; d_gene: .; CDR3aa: CASRPLTVKGVDTQYF
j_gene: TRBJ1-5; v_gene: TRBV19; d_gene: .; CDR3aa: CASSMFLGGRNQPQHF
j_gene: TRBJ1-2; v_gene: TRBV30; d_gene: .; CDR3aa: CAWSGGGPELAF
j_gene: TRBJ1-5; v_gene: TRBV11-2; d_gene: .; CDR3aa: CASSLGVPNQPQHF
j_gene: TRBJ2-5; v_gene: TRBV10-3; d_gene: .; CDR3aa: CAISESTTEQETQYF
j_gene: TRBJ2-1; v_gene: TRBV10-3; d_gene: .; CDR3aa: CAISESKTKTRGEQFF
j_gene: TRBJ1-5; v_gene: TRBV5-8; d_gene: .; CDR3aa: CASSLEGVSNQPQHF
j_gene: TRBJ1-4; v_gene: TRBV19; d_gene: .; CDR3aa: CASSIEFRANEKLFF
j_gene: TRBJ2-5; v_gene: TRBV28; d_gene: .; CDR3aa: CASSLLDTDRSAETQYF
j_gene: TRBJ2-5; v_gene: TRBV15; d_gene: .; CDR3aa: CATSRETFQETQYF
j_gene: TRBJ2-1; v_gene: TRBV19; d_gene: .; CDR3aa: CASSLSGSEQFF
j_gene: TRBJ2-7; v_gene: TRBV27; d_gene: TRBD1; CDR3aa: CASSLIGTGAAEQYF
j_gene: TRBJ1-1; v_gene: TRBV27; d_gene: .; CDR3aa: CASRGRNTEAFF
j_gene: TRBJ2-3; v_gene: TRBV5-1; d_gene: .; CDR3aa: CASSLGADTQYF
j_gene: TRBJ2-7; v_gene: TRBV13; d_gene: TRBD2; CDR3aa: CASSLGAGGGEQYF
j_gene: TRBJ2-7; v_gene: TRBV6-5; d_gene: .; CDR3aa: CASRPFGSPSYEQYF
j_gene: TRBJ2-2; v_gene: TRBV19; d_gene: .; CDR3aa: CASSLGSGELFF
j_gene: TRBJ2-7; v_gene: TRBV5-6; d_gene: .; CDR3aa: CASSLQGEAYEQYF
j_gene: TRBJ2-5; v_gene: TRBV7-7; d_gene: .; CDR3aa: CATTAPAVNQETQYF
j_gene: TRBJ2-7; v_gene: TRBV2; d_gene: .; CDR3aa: CASRELAYEQYF
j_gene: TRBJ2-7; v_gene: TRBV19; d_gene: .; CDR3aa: CASSIGLPRGALGDEQYF
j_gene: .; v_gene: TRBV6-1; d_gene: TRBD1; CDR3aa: CASRTQGANEQYF
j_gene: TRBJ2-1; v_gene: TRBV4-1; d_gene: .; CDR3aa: CASSQVLYNEQFF
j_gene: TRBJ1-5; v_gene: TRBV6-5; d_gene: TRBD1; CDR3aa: CASNHRGLEDQPQHF
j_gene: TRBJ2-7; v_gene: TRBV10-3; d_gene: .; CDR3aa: CATAGYRGEQYF
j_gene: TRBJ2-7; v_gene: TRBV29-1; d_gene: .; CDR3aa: CSVKAYEQYF
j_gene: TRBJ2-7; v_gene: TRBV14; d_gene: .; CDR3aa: CASSHPRRDGVFEQYF
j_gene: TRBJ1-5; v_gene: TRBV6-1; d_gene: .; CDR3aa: CASSENRGREPQHF
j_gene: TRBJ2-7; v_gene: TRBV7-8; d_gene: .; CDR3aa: CASSPQTYEQYF
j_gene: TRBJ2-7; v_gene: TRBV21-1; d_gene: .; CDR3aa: CASSKVRAAYEQYF
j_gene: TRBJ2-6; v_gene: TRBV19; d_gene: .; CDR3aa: CASRDGPSGANVLTF